The present TCR beta chain was sequenced within a study of control samples from healthy donors and cancer patients. Measured with immunoSEQ multiplex PCR; TCRdb has only the in-frame clones, and not every one. The sample yields under 450,000 clones, 75% to 95% seen once. Germline V gene data show CDR1 as SGHDT and CDR2 as YYEEEE. The CDR3 has 15 amino acids. Unmatched junction bases numbered 8, after V lost 2 bases and J lost 4 bases. The clonotype originates from a man aged 35-49 years with head and neck cancer. Source material: PBMCs. V gene TRBV5-6 combines with J gene TRBJ2-5, with 7 nucleotides matching TRBD1. In nucleotides, the CDR3 is TGTGCCAGCAGCTTAGGACAGGAGGCCGGAGAGACCCAGTACTTC. It translates to CASSLGQEAGETQYF.